The clone carrying this T cell receptor beta chain has a count of ten or more. This sample was included in a study of T cells in Graves' hyperthyroidism and ophthalmopathy. TCR beta CDR3 regions were amplified from RNA transcripts. In the first-round RT-PCR of the TCR CDR3, the HTBI primer set was used. TCRdb recomputed calls from the multiplex PCR reads with MiXCR, one row per CDR3 protein. This sample has around 610,000 distinct CDR3 sequences; 14% to 15% occur once, and the top ten carry 4% to 5.5%. Inclusion characteristics of ophthalmopathy patients comprised a Clinical Activity Score of at least 3, a NOSPECS grade of at least 4, and duration under 3 months. The study excluded patients with uncontrolled infection, other autoimmune disease, pregnancy or lactation. Used for diagnoses were clinical symptoms, serum thyroxine and TRAb, thyroid ultrasound and orbital computed tomography. The CDR3 loop spans 14 amino acids. Germline loops: CDR1 GTSNPN, CDR2 SVGIG (reference sequence). Unmatched junction bases numbered 4, after V lost 1 base and J lost 4 bases.

This sequence originates from a woman in her thirties or forties with Graves' ophthalmopathy. This rearrangement joins TRBV30 to TRBJ2-7; 10 bases align to TRBD2. Sequencing was done on a sample of blood. The DNA of the CDR3 is TGTGCCTGGAGTGCGAGCGGGAGGGGTTACGAGCAGTACTTC. Protein sequence: CAWSASGRGYEQYF.